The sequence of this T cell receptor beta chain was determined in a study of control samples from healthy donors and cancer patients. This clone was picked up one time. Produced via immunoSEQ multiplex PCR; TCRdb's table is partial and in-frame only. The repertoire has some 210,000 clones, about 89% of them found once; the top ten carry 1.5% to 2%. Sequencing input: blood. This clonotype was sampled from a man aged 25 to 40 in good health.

Here the CDR3 DNA reads TGTGCCAGCAGCTTCCGTAGGGCGCAATTCGGGAACAATCAGCCCCAGCATTTT. Amino acid sequence: CASSFRRAQFGNNQPQHF. The rearrangement links TRBV4-2 to TRBJ1-5; no definite D call. Germline assignment: CDR1 LGHNA and CDR2 YNFKEQ. Trimming pared 5 bases from V and 3 bases from J, leaving 23 bases between. The CDR3 spans 18 residues.